What follows are 21 T cell receptor beta chains derived from one specimen sequenced in a study of CD8 T cells in Susac syndrome. Random hexamers served to reverse transcribe roughly 0.45 to 1 ug RNA. TCRdb independently ran MiXCR on the immunoSEQ multiplex PCR reads; one entry per CDR3 protein. This table holds roughly 400,000 distinct CDR3 sequences, more than 70% found once. Source material: CD8+ T cells from PBMCs. The receptors derive from a human donor with multiple sclerosis.

The chain links TRBV6-5 to TRBJ2-7; tentatively, D is TRBD1 (5 bases). The CDR3 covers 16 residues. Germline V gives CDR1 MNHEY, CDR2 SVGAGI. V lost 0 bases and J lost 2, with 14 bases in between. The CDR3 protein is CASSYSSARVAYEQYF. DNA for the CDR3: TGTGCCAGCAGTTACTCGTCGGCCAGGGTAGCCTACGAGCAGTACTTC.

V gene TRBV7-9 combines with J gene TRBJ1-1; 8 bases are a match to TRBD1. The CDR3 totals 16 residues. Germline V gene sequence: CDR1 SEHNR, CDR2 FQNEAQ (reference sequence). J was trimmed by 0 bases and V by 5 bases; bases with no gene match: 8. The CDR3 here is CASSPGTGIMNTEAFF. As DNA, the CDR3 is TGTGCCAGCAGCCCCGGGACAGGCATCATGAACACTGAAGCTTTCTTT.

This clonotype was detected only a few times. The chain recombines TRBV27 with TRBJ1-1; 8 bases fit TRBD1. The CDR3 sequence is 14 residues long. J gave up 3 bases and V 2 bases, and 2 bases lay outside the gene matches. The V gene's germline CDR1 is MNHEY and CDR2 SMNVEV (reference sequence). In DNA, the CDR3 is TGTGCCAGCAGTTTAACAGGGGGAGACACTGAAGCTTTCTTT. Amino acid sequence: CASSLTGGDTEAFF.

The chain links TRBV7-6 to TRBJ2-7; perhaps D is TRBD1 or TRBD2 (5 bases each). The ends were cut back, 5 bases at V and 0 bases at J, with 11 bases in the middle. Germline loops: CDR1 SGHVS, CDR2 FNYEAQ. The CDR3 contains 14 residues. The CDR3 DNA sequence: TGTGCCAGCAGCGACTGGGGGAGCTCCTACGAGCAGTACTTC. Its protein is CASSDWGSSYEQYF.

This rearrangement joins TRBV30 to TRBJ1-4; no clear D. Germline CDR1 and CDR2: GTSNPN and SVGIG (reference sequence). Trimming stripped 0 bases from V and 3 bases from J, with 14 bases between. The CDR3 has 16 residues. The CDR3 region is CAWSVRPLLANEKLFF. DNA for the CDR3: TGTGCCTGGAGTGTACGGCCGCTCCTAGCTAATGAAAAACTGTTTTTT.

CDR3 nucleotide sequence: TGTGCCAGCAGTGGAGGCCAGGATCACCGGGAGCTGTTTTTT. This translates into CASSGGQDHRELFF. The V call is TRBV6-1, the J call TRBJ2-2; D remains unclear. CDR3 length: 14 amino acids. The V gene lost 4 bases and the J gene lost 9 bases, with 15 bases spanning the gap. Germline-derived CDR1 and CDR2 are MNHNS and SASEGT.

The V call is TRBV6-1, the J call TRBJ1-3; TRBD1 matches 9 bases. The CDR3 loop spans 15 amino acids. Germline lookup yields CDR1 MNHNS and CDR2 SASEGT. J was trimmed by 4 bases and V by 7 bases; bases with no gene match: 8. Here the CDR3 DNA reads TGTGCCAGCAACCCACGGGACAGGGCCGGAAACACCATATATTTT. Translation gives CASNPRDRAGNTIYF.

The V call is TRBV5-1, the J call TRBJ2-1; D is tentatively TRBD1 or TRBD2 (6 bases each). The CDR3 is 14 amino acids. CDR1 and CDR2 from the germline V gene are SGHRS and YFSETQ. The V gene lost 6 bases and the J gene lost 4 bases, with 14 bases spanning the gap. This chain's CDR3 is CASTKGGGYNEQFF. The CDR3 DNA follows: TGCGCCAGCACCAAGGGGGGCGGATACAATGAGCAGTTCTTC.

The chain couples TRBV19 to TRBJ2-3, with 7 nucleotides matching TRBD2. There are 14 residues in the CDR3. CDR1 and CDR2 (germline): LNHDA, SQIVND (reference sequence). The trim removed 9 bases at V and 10 bases at J, leaving 16 bases unmatched. The CDR3 region is CASRPLAHNGPQYF. As DNA, the CDR3 is TGTGCCAGCCGTCCACTAGCGCATAATGGCCCGCAGTATTTT. Combining the CDR3 with reference TRBV19 and TRBJ2-3 gives the whole variable domain DGGITQSPKYLFRKEGQNVTLSCEQNLNHDAMYWYRQDPGQGLRLIYYSQIVNDFQKGDIAEGYSVSREKKESFPLTVTSAQKNPTAFYLCASRPLAHNGPQYFGPGTRLTVL.

This chain links TRBV27 with TRBJ2-1; 14 bases map to TRBD2. Germline V lookup: CDR1 MNHEY, CDR2 SMNVEV (reference sequence). The V and J ends lost 10 bases and 4 bases, in that order; junction bases with no gene match: 9. There are 16 residues in the CDR3. This CDR3 is CATEGTSGSRYNEQFF. The CDR3 region has the DNA TGTGCCACCGAGGGGACTAGCGGGAGTCGGTACAATGAGCAGTTCTTC.

The CDR3 DNA is TGTGCCAGCAGTTTACCGGGACCCGAGCAGTACTTC. Translated: CASSLPGPEQYF. The chain couples TRBV27 to TRBJ2-7; D possibly matches TRBD1 or TRBD2 (5 bases each). V was trimmed by 2 bases and J by 6 bases, leaving 8 bases between them. The CDR3 covers 12 residues. CDR1 is MNHEY and CDR2 is SMNVEV in the germline V gene (reference sequence).

The chain recombines TRBV7-2 with TRBJ1-3; no definite D call. V was pared by 6 bases and J by 0 bases, with 15 bases between. The CDR3 sequence is 16 residues long. Germline V lookup: CDR1 SGHTA, CDR2 FQGNSA. The CDR3 nucleotides are TGTGCCAGCAGTCCTACCGGGTTCCCCTCTGGAAACACCATATATTTT. As protein: CASSPTGFPSGNTIYF. The full variable domain, rest sourced from reference TRBV7-2 and TRBJ1-3, is GAGVSQSPSNKVTEKGKDVELRCDPISGHTALYWYRQSLGQGLEFLIYFQGNSAPDKSGLPSDRFSAERTGGSVSTLTIQRTQQEDSAVYLCASSPTGFPSGNTIYFGEGSWLTVV.

The chain recombines TRBV5-4 with TRBJ2-2, with D possibly being TRBD2 (6 bases). The CDR3 is 14 residues long. Trimming pared 4 bases from V and 3 bases from J, leaving 10 bases between. Germline-derived CDR1 and CDR2 are SGHNT and YYREEE (reference sequence). The CDR3 DNA sequence: TGTGCCAGCAGCGGCGGGACTTACACCGGGGAGCTGTTTTTT. It specifies CASSGGTYTGELFF.

This chain uses TRBV4-1 with TRBJ2-3; weak D call: TRBD2 (7 bases). V lost 3 bases and J lost 6, with 16 bases in between. The germline V gene has CDR1 MGHRA and CDR2 YSYEKL. The CDR3 runs to 15 residues. CDR3 nucleotide sequence: TGCGCCAGCAGCCAGAGGGGGGGCCCATTGGATACGCAGTATTTT. Encoded protein: CASSQRGGPLDTQYF.

This clonotype is a singleton in its sample. This rearrangement joins TRBV4-1 to TRBJ2-3, with a weak D call TRBD2 (6 bases). The CDR3 is 15 amino acids. V was shortened by 5 bases and J by 4 bases, with 16 bases between the two germline ends. Germline lookup yields CDR1 MGHRA and CDR2 YSYEKL. CDR3 loop: CASSRPGGIADTQYF. CDR3 DNA: TGCGCCAGCAGCAGGCCTGGGGGGATCGCAGATACGCAGTATTTT.

The chain uses TRBV28 and TRBJ2-3, with unresolved D. This CDR3 is 15 amino acids long. The germline V gene has CDR1 MDHEN and CDR2 SYDVKM. Trimming shortened V by 8 bases and J by 1 base, and 16 bases separated the two germline ends. Written as DNA, the CDR3 is TGTGCCAGCTCCATAATCGCGATTGGCACAGATACGCAGTATTTT. It specifies CASSIIAIGTDTQYF. Based on the CDR3 plus reference TRBV28 and TRBJ2-3, the full variable domain is DVKVTQSSRYLVKRTGEKVFLECVQDMDHENMFWYRQDPGLGLRLIYFSYDVKMKEKGDIPEGYSVSREKKERFSLILESASTNQTSMYLCASSIIAIGTDTQYFGPGTRLTVL.

V gene TRBV20-1 combines with J gene TRBJ1-2, with D unresolved. CDR3 length equals 12 residues. Germline CDR1 and CDR2: DFQATT and SNEGSKA (reference sequence). V was clipped by 3 bases and J by 8 bases, with 13 bases between them. CDR3 nucleotides: TGCAGTGCTAGTCCCAAGTTTCGGGGCTACACCTTC. This encodes CSASPKFRGYTF.

In this sample, this clonotype turned up once. In nucleotides, the CDR3 is TGCAGTGCTAGAGAAGGGTATAGCAATCAGCCCCAGCATTTT. This gives the protein CSAREGYSNQPQHF. The chain links TRBV20-1 to TRBJ1-5; unclear D gene. The CDR3 runs to 14 residues. Germline assignment: CDR1 DFQATT and CDR2 SNEGSKA (reference sequence). The V end lost 0 bases, the J end lost 0 bases, and 6 bases lay between the germline ends.

In this sample, this clonotype turned up once. The chain uses TRBV19 and TRBJ1-5; tentatively, D is TRBD1 (5 bases). The CDR3 contains 13 residues. Trimming shortened V by 3 bases and J by 6 bases, and 9 bases separated the two germline ends. CDR1 LNHDA and CDR2 SQIVND come from the germline V gene (reference sequence). Here the CDR3 DNA reads TGTGCCAGTAGTATGGGGGGTCCTCAGCCCCAGCATTTT. Its translation is CASSMGGPQPQHF.

This clonotype was recorded a few times. V usage is TRBV7-8 and J usage is TRBJ1-1, with TRBD1 identical over 9 bases. The CDR3 loop spans 16 amino acids. V lost 1 base and J lost 0; bases outside the gene matches: 3. Germline CDR1 is SGHVS and CDR2 is FQNEAQ. The CDR3 nucleotides read TGTGCCAGCAGCTTAGGTGGACAGGGGATGAACACTGAAGCTTTCTTT. Encoded protein: CASSLGGQGMNTEAFF.

V is TRBV5-5 and J is TRBJ1-3; D not certain. This CDR3 comprises 17 residues. The V gene lost 4 bases and the J gene lost 0 bases, with 17 bases spanning the gap. CDR1 is SGHKS and CDR2 is YYEKEE in the germline V gene (reference sequence). CDR3 sequence: CASSSHGPPFSGNTIYF. DNA of the CDR3: TGTGCCAGCAGCAGCCACGGTCCCCCTTTCTCTGGAAACACCATATATTTT. Full variable domain (rest looked up from reference TRBV5-5 and TRBJ1-3): DAGVTQSPTHLIKTRGQQVTLRCSPISGHKSVSWYQQVLGQGPQFIFQYYEKEERGRGNFPDRFSARQFPNYSSELNVNALLLGDSALYLCASSSHGPPFSGNTIYFGEGSWLTVV.